What follows are 17 T cell receptor beta chains derived from one specimen sequenced in a study of neurological immune-mediated disorders. Each CDR3 protein is one row after TCRdb ran MiXCR on the 5' RACE reads. The sample lists more than 50,000 distinct CDR3 sequences; 3% to 4% were seen once. Material: PBMCs. The receptors here all came from a woman aged 45-60 years with multiple sclerosis.

Many counts were recorded for this clonotype. This chain connects TRBV5-1 to TRBJ2-5; 9 bases agree with TRBD2. Germline V gives CDR1 SGHRS, CDR2 YFSETQ. J lost 5 bases, V lost 1 base, and 3 bases had no gene match. The CDR3 contains 14 residues. In nucleotides, the CDR3 is TGCGCCAGCAGCTTGTTAGCGGGAGCTGAGACCCAGTACTTC. Protein: CASSLLAGAETQYF.

This clonotype appeared many times. The rearrangement joins TRBV20-1 to TRBJ2-2; possibly TRBD1 or TRBD2 for D (5 bases each). Germline-derived CDR1 and CDR2 are DFQATT and SNEGSKA (reference sequence). The CDR3 is 14 amino acids. The V and J ends lost 6 bases and 6 bases respectively, with 17 bases between them. CDR3 nucleotide sequence: TGCAGTGCGCAAACCGTGGGGGAACCCGGGGAGCTGTTTTTT. As protein: CSAQTVGEPGELFF.

This clonotype was seen many times. The V call is TRBV5-1, the J call TRBJ2-3, with D maybe TRBD2 (6 bases). The CDR3 covers 14 residues. CDR1 and CDR2 (germline): SGHRS, YFSETQ. V lost 3 bases, J lost 6 bases, and 14 bases lay in between. This CDR3 is CASSWATSSDTQYF. CDR3 in DNA: TGCGCCAGCAGCTGGGCTACTAGCTCGGATACGCAGTATTTT.

The table lists this clonotype with a few counts. A much larger clone lies one base from this, so it may be a read error. This chain's CDR3 is CSADRGTYNEQFF. CDR3 coding DNA: TGCAGTGCGGACAGGGGGACCTACAATGAGCAGTTCTTC. This chain joins TRBV20-1 and TRBJ2-1, with TRBD1 matching over 10 bases. The V segment lost 6 bases and the J segment 2 bases; nucleotides outside the gene matches: 1. Germline assignment: CDR1 DFQATT and CDR2 SNEGSKA (reference sequence). CDR3 length: 13 amino acids.

This clonotype was observed at least ten times. V and J are TRBV5-1 and TRBJ2-7; D uncertain. Germline CDR1 and CDR2: SGHRS and YFSETQ. V gave up 2 bases and J gave up 2 bases, with 14 bases separating them. This CDR3 contains 15 residues. The CDR3: CASSFSGPPAYEQYF. The CDR3 DNA sequence: TGCGCCAGCAGCTTCTCCGGGCCGCCAGCCTACGAGCAGTACTTC.

This clonotype has at least ten counts. At one boundary the junction diverges from the germline segment, which might be a read error. The J gene is TRBJ1-5, the V gene TRBV12-3 or TRBV12-4; D is possibly TRBD1 (5 bases). CDR3 length: 15 residues. CDR3 bases: TGTGCCAGCAGTGGGGCCATTGATAGCAATCAGCCCCAGAATTTT. It yields the protein CASSGAIDSNQPQNF.

The chain recombines TRBV12-3 or TRBV12-4 with TRBJ1-2, with 7 bases aligning to TRBD1. Trimming at V came to 6 bases and at J to 5 bases, leaving 12 bases not matched to a gene. This CDR3 is 15 amino acids long. DNA of the CDR3: TGTGCCAGCAGGGGGGACCGACAGGGCTCTTATGGCTACACCTTC. It specifies CASRGDRQGSYGYTF.

This clonotype was detected many times. The chain combines TRBV2 with TRBJ2-1; no clear D. The germline CDR1 and CDR2 sequences are SNHLY and FYNNEI. V was cut by 4 bases and J by 0 bases, with 13 bases left in between. There are 16 residues in the CDR3. CDR3 protein: CASSADGHGSYNEQFF. CDR3 sequence (DNA): TGTGCCAGCAGTGCAGACGGGCATGGCTCCTACAATGAGCAGTTCTTC.

This clonotype was counted ten times or more. V gene TRBV7-9 combines with J gene TRBJ2-4; D is ambiguous. Between the trimmed V and J ends, which lost 5 bases and 6 bases, there was a span of 14 bases. Germline lookup yields CDR1 SEHNR and CDR2 FQNEAQ (reference sequence). The CDR3 has 14 residues. CDR3 amino acids: CASSKDTSLNIQYF. CDR3 nucleotide sequence: TGTGCCAGCAGCAAAGACACAAGCTTAAACATTCAGTACTTC.

This clonotype was counted many times. The chain links TRBV28 to TRBJ1-1; a weak D match, TRBD1 (6 bases). V lost 7 bases and J 7 bases, leaving 10 bases between the germline ends. CDR1 MDHEN and CDR2 SYDVKM come from the germline V gene. The CDR3 sequence is 11 residues long. In DNA form, the CDR3 reads TGTGCCAGCAATACAGGGCGTGAAGCTTTCTTT. Its translation: CASNTGREAFF.

This clonotype was found many times. The genes are TRBV5-1 and TRBJ2-2; TRBD1 might be the D (5 bases). CDR3 length equals 14 residues. V gave up 3 bases and J gave up 3 bases, with 9 bases separating them. The germline gives CDR1 SGHRS, CDR2 YFSETQ. CDR3 loop: CASSSTEHTGELFF. CDR3 coding DNA: TGCGCCAGCAGCTCGACAGAGCACACCGGGGAGCTGTTTTTT. Looking up the rest from reference TRBV5-1 and TRBJ2-2 gives the full variable domain: KAGVTQTPRYLIKTRGQQVTLSCSPISGHRSVSWYQQTPGQGLQFLFEYFSETQRNKGNFPGRFSGRQFSNSRSEMNVSTLELGDSALYLCASSSTEHTGELFFGEGSRLTVL.

This clonotype has ten or more counts. The chain carries TRBV6-2 or TRBV6-3 and TRBJ2-7; D may be TRBD2 (6 bases). Trimming stripped 6 bases from V and 2 bases from J, with 17 bases between. CDR1 and CDR2 from the germline V gene are MNHEY and SVGEGT. The CDR3 contains 15 residues. CDR3 sequence reads: CASSRGRDSTYEQYF. DNA for the CDR3: TGTGCCAGCAGCCGGGGCCGGGACTCGACCTACGAGCAGTACTTC.

The genes are TRBV7-9 and TRBJ1-2, with TRBD1 matching over 9 bases. Germline CDR1 reads SEHNR; CDR2 reads FQNEAQ (reference sequence). The V and J ends lost 5 bases and 7 bases, in that order; junction bases with no gene match: 5. The CDR3 consists of 13 residues. The chain's CDR3 is CASSRTGDGGYTF. CDR3 nucleotides: TGTGCCAGCAGCCGGACAGGGGACGGTGGCTACACCTTC.

This clonotype was picked up many times. CDR3 nucleotides: TGTGCCAGCAGCTGGGACAGGGAGAATACGCAGTATTTT. Translated: CASSWDRENTQYF. This chain joins TRBV11-2 and TRBJ2-3; 9 nucleotides line up with TRBD1. The CDR3 is made up of 13 amino acids. CDR1 and CDR2 from the germline V gene are SGHAT and FQNNGV. The ends lost 4 bases at V and 7 bases at J; junction bases unmatched: 3.

This clonotype was observed a handful of times. A much larger clone sits a single nucleotide away, making a read error possible. The genes are TRBV6-6 and TRBJ2-7; 9 positions agree with TRBD1. The CDR3 runs 12 residues. Germline assignment: CDR1 MNHNY and CDR2 SVGAGI (reference sequence). The CDR3 nucleotides are TGTGTCAGCACCCTGACAGGGGGCGAGCAGTACTTC. This codes for CVSTLTGGEQYF.

This clonotype has just one count. The J gene is TRBJ2-1, the V gene TRBV25-1; perhaps TRBD1 as D (5 bases). This CDR3 has 17 residues. Trimming removed 8 bases from V and 3 bases from J, with 23 bases in between. Germline-derived CDR1 and CDR2 are MGHDK and SYGVNS. The CDR3 DNA reads TGTGCCAGCGTTACCCCCGCAGGGCCGAAGGGCTACAATGAGCAGTTCTTC. This sequence encodes CASVTPAGPKGYNEQFF.

This clonotype has a count of ten or more. The chain is built from TRBV7-3 and TRBJ2-2; maybe TRBD2 (6 bases). This CDR3 region has 17 residues. Germline CDR1 reads SGHTA; CDR2 reads FQGTGA. Trimming cost V 1 base and J 10 bases, with 22 bases left between them. CDR3 coding DNA: TGTGCCAGCAGCTTAAATAGCGCTAGCGAGCGATTCGAGGAGCTGTTTTTT. Amino acids: CASSLNSASERFEELFF.